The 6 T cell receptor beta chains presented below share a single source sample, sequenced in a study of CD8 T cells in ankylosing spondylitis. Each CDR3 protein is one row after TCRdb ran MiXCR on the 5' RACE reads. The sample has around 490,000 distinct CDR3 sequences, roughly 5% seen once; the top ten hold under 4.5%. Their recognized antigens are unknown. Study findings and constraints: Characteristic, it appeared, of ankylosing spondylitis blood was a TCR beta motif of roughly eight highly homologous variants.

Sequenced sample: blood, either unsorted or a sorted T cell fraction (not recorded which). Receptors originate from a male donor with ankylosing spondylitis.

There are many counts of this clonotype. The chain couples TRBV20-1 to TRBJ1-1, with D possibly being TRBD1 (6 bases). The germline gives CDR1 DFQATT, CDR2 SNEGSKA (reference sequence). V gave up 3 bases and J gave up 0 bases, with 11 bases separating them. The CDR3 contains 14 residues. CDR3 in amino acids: CSARGGTMNTEAFF. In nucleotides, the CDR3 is TGCAGTGCTAGGGGGGGGACAATGAACACTGAAGCTTTCTTT.

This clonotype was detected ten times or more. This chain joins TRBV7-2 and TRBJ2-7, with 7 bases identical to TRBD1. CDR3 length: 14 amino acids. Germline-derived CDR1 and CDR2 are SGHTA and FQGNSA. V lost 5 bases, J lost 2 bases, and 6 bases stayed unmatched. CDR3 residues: CASSPDRVAYEQYF. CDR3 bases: TGTGCCAGCAGCCCCGACAGGGTGGCCTACGAGCAGTACTTC.

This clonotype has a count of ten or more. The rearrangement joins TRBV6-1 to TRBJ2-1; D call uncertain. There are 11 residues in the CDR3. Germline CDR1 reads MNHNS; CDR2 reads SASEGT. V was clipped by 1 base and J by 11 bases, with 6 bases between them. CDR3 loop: CASSEESQQFF. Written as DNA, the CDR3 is TGTGCCAGCAGTGAAGAATCTCAGCAGTTCTTC.

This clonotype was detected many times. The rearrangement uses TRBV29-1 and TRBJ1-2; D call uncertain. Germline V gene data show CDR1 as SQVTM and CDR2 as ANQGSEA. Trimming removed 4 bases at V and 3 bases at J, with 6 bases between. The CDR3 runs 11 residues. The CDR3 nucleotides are TGCAGCGTTGGCAACGACTATGGCTACACCTTC. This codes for CSVGNDYGYTF. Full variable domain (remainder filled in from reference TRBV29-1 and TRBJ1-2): SAVISQKPSRDICQRGTSLTIQCQVDSQVTMMFWYRQQPGQSLTLIATANQGSEATYESGFVIDKFPISRPNLTFSTLTVSNMSPEDSSIYLCSVGNDYGYTFGSGTRLTVV.

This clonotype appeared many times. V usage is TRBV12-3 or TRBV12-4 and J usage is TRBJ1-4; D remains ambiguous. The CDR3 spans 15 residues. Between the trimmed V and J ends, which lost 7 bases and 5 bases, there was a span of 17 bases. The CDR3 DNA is TGTGCCAGCACCACCCTGGCAGCGTGGAATGAAAAACTGTTTTTT. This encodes CASTTLAAWNEKLFF.

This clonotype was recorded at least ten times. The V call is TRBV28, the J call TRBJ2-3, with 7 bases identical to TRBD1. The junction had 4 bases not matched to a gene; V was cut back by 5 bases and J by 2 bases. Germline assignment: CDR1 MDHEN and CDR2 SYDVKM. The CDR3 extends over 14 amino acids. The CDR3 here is CASSRTGDTDTQYF. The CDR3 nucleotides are TGTGCCAGCAGTAGAACAGGGGACACAGATACGCAGTATTTT.